This TCR beta chain derives from a study of shared clonotypes between healthy human individuals. Comments on this clone: Different DNA sequences within this sample yield the same CDR3.

The protocol was immunoSEQ multiplex PCR, while the TCRdb copy is restricted to in-frame clones and leaves out a portion. The sample holds approximately 1,500,000 clones, around 98% seen once. Per the germline V gene, CDR1 is SEHNR and CDR2 is FQNEAQ (reference sequence). This CDR3 contains 14 residues. The V gene lost 3 bases and the J gene lost 1 base, with 8 bases spanning the gap. The clonotype originates from a man younger than 40 in good health. What was sequenced was naive CD4+ T cells sorted from blood. Subset: CD45RA+ positively selected. This chain joins TRBV7-9 and TRBJ2-3; D is undetermined. DNA for the CDR3: TGTGCCAGCAGCTTGGCAGGCGGCACAGATACGCAGTATTTT. Residues: CASSLAGGTDTQYF.